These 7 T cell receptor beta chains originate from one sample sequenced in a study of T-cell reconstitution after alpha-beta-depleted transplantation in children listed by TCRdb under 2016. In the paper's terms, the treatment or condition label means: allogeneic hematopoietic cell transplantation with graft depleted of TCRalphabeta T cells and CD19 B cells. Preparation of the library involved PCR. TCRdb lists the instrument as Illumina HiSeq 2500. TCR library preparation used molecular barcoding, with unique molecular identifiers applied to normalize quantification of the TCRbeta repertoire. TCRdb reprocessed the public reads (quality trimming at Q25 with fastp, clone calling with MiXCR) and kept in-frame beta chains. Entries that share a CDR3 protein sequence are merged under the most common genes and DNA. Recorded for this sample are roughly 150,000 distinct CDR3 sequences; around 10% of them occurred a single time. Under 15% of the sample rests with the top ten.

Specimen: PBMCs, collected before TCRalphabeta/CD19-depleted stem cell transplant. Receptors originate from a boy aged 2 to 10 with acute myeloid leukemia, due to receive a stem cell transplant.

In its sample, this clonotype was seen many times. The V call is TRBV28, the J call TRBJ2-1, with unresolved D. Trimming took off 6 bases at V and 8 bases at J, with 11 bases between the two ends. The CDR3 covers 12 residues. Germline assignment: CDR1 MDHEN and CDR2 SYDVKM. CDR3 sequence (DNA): TGTGCCAGCAGCTTTATCCGTTATGAGCAGTTCTTC. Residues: CASSFIRYEQFF.

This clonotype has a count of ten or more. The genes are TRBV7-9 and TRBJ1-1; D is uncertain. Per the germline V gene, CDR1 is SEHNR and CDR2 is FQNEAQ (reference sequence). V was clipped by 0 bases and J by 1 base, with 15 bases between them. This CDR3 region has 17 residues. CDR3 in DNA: TGTGCCAGCAGCTTAGCCGACAACCACGGGAAGAACACTGAAGCTTTCTTT. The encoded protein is CASSLADNHGKNTEAFF.

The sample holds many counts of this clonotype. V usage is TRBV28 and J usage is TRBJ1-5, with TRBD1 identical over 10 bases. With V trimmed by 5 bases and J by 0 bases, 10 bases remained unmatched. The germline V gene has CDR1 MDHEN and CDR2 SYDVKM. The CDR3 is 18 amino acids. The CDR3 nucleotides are TGTGCCAGCAGTCCAACCGGGACAGGGGATCCTAGCAATCAGCCCCAGCATTTT. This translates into CASSPTGTGDPSNQPQHF.

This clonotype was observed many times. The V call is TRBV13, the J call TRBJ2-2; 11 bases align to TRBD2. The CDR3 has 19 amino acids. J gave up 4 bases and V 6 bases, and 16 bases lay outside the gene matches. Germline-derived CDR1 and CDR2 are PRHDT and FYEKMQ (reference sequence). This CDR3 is CASSLTIAGGLIGTGELFF. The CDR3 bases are TGTGCCAGCAGTCTTACCATAGCGGGGGGGCTTATCGGCACCGGGGAGCTGTTTTTT.

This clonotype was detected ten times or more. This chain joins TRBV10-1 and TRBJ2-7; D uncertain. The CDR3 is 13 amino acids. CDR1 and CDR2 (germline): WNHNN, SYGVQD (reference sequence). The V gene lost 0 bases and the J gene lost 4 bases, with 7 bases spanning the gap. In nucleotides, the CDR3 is TGCGCCAGCAGTGAGTCGTTGGTTTACGAGCAGTACGTC. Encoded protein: CASSESLVYEQYV.

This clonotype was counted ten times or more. The CDR3 protein is CASSGLGRDEQFF. The CDR3 nucleotides read TGTGCCAGCAGCGGACTGGGACGCGATGAGCAGTTCTTC. The genes are TRBV7-3 and TRBJ2-1; D is perhaps TRBD1 or TRBD2 (5 bases each). There are 13 residues in the CDR3. V lost 5 bases and J 8 bases, leaving 13 bases between the germline ends. The germline V gene encodes CDR1 SGHTA and CDR2 FQGTGA.

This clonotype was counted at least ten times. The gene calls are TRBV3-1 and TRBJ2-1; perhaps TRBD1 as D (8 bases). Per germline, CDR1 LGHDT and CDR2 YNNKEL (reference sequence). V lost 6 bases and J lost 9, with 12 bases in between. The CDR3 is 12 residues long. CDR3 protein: CASSNRGGEQFF. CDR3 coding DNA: TGTGCCAGCAGTAACAGGGGGGGTGAGCAGTTCTTC.